This T cell receptor (beta chain) was retrieved from a study of T cell responses to AZD1222 COVID-19 vaccine. Regarding the study as a whole: Baseline serology detected seropositivity in only six AZD1222 recipients. At 160-218 and 743-854, vaccine-associated CD4 TCRs were dominant, and they spanned spike. Donors in the cohort were predominantly white British and more often female, and clonal diversity was possibly underestimated.

The length of the CDR3 is 15 residues. CDR1 and CDR2 (germline): SGDLS, YYNGEE. V was trimmed by 2 bases and J by 9 bases, leaving 18 bases between them. A word on this clone: Its antigen is unknown.

Only in-frame clones appear in the TCRdb table, and some are missing; sequencing was by immunoSEQ multiplex PCR. Altogether over 100,000 clones are present, 85% to 95% being singletons, with the ten largest covering around 6.6%. The chain combines TRBV9 with TRBJ2-1; either TRBD1 or TRBD2 may supply D (5 bases each). The source was peripheral blood, collected on day 0 of AZD1222 vaccination. This receptor was obtained from an adult in good health. CDR3 sequence (DNA): TGTGCCAGCAGCGTCGAGGGAGCAGGGCTTGGTGAGCAGTTCTTC. This encodes CASSVEGAGLGEQFF. Using reference TRBV9 and TRBJ2-1 for the parts outside the CDR3, the full variable domain is DSGVTQTPKHLITATGQRVTLRCSPRSGDLSVYWYQQSLDQGLQFLIQYYNGEERAKGNILERFSAQQFPDLHSELNLSSLELGDSALYFCASSVEGAGLGEQFFGPGTRLTVL.